Given below is one T cell receptor beta chain in context. Recruited during active infection, patients (from Seattle) were subsequently followed longitudinally. These data originate in a study of blood T cell repertoires in COVID-19. This CDR3 comprises 16 residues. Germline CDR1 is SGHNT and CDR2 is YYREEE (reference sequence). The V end lost 4 bases, the J end lost 0 bases, and 14 bases lay between the germline ends. Assay: immunoSEQ multiplex PCR; the TCRdb copy retains only in-frame clones and omits some. The sample lists about 160,000 clones, 70% to 90% occurring once. The chain recombines TRBV5-4 with TRBJ2-1, with D possibly being TRBD1 (5 bases). The specimen sequenced was peripheral blood. The receptor was isolated from a woman between 45 and 60 years old with COVID-19, enrolled during active disease. CDR3 sequence (DNA): TGTGCCAGCAGCCCCGGTAGGGGCCCCTCCTACAATGAGCAGTTCTTC. It is translated as CASSPGRGPSYNEQFF.